A selection of T cell receptor beta chains follows, all from one sample in a study of control samples from healthy donors and cancer patients. Profiled with immunoSEQ multiplex PCR; TCRdb holds only in-frame clones, not every one. The table shows about 110,000 clones, with 70% to 85% occurring only once. Sequenced: blood. These receptors originate from a man younger than 35 in good health. The CDR3 runs from the conserved cysteine through the conserved F or W. D genes are given only for firm matches. Expanded clones get a size class; other rows say once, few or many, or leave the size out.

V gene	clone size	J gene	D gene	CDR3 protein	CDR3 DNA
TRBV11-2	-	TRBJ1-6	-	CASSPGQISYNSPLHF	TGTGCCAGCAGCCCCGGACAGATCTCCTATAATTCACCCCTCCACTTT
TRBV5-1	-	TRBJ1-1	-	CASSLEGNTEAFF	TGCGCCAGCAGCTTGGAAGGGAACACTGAAGCTTTCTTT
TRBV27	-	TRBJ2-1	-	CATNSPRQKYNEQFF	TGTGCCACCAACTCCCCTCGACAGAAATACAATGAGCAGTTCTTC
TRBV5-1	-	TRBJ2-3	TRBD1	CASSRTGEIDTQYF	TGCGCCAGCAGCCGGACAGGGGAGATAGATACGCAGTATTTT
TRBV5-1	-	TRBJ2-7	-	CASSLNVLSRGYEQYF	TGCGCCAGCAGCTTGAATGTACTCAGCAGGGGCTACGAGCAGTACTTC
TRBV24-1	few	TRBJ2-3	-	CATSEASTDTQYF	TGTGCCACCAGTGAAGCTAGCACAGATACGCAGTATTTT
TRBV4-3	-	TRBJ1-2	-	CASSQGARAGYTF	TGCGCCAGCAGCCAAGGGGCCCGGGCTGGCTACACCTTC
TRBV11-2	-	TRBJ2-3	TRBD1	CASSLVGTGADTQYF	TGTGCCAGCAGCTTAGTTGGGACAGGGGCAGATACGCAGTATTTT
TRBV30	-	TRBJ2-5	TRBD1	CAWTHPGTGRRETQYF	TGTGCCTGGACCCACCCCGGGACAGGGCGGAGGGAGACCCAGTACTTC
TRBV5-1	-	TRBJ2-1	-	CASSFRGNEQFF	TGCGCCAGCAGCTTCCGGGGGAATGAGCAGTTCTTC
TRBV3-1/TRBV3-2	-	TRBJ2-1	-	CASSQETSSYNEQFF	TGTGCCAGCAGCCAAGAAACCAGCTCCTACAATGAGCAGTTCTTC
TRBV28	-	TRBJ1-5	-	CASSSGGRWQPQHF	TGTGCCAGCAGTTCGGGGGGAAGGTGGCAGCCCCAGCATTTT
TRBV5-8	-	TRBJ2-3	-	CASSRGRVFSTDTQYF	TGTGCCAGCAGCCGGGGAAGGGTCTTTAGCACAGATACGCAGTATTTT
TRBV27	-	TRBJ2-7	-	CASSPWESYEQYF	TGTGCCAGCAGTCCCTGGGAGTCCTACGAGCAGTACTTC
TRBV6-6	once	TRBJ1-2	-	CASSYFSGDYGYTF	TGTGCCAGCAGTTACTTTTCCGGGGACTATGGCTACACCTTC
TRBV5-1	many	TRBJ2-1	TRBD2	CASSLDSGGSYNEQFF	TGCGCCAGCAGCTTGGACAGCGGGGGGTCCTACAATGAGCAGTTCTTC
TRBV6-5	once	TRBJ1-4	-	CASSYDGATNEKLFF	TGTGCCAGCAGTTATGACGGTGCAACTAATGAAAAACTGTTTTTT